This record looks at one TCR beta chain sequence and its context. The data are from a study of blood T cells in healthy people across ages. Looking at the study overall: T cells yielded about one barcoded beta molecule per two cells through template switching.

Per sample, extraction of total RNA gave at least 5.5 micrograms in every case. Germline loops: CDR1 SQVTM, CDR2 ANQGSEA. The CDR3 length is 16 residues. V gave up 4 bases and J gave up 5 bases; unmatched junction bases: 15. Combining a sample-barcoded 5' primer with a J-beta primer mix, a second PCR ran for roughly 7 to 12 cycles. From the 5' RACE reads, TCRdb called clonotypes with MiXCR, one entry per CDR3 protein. The sample lists roughly 1.6 million distinct CDR3 sequences, 30% to 40% seen once, with about 11% in the top ten. This clonotype was obtained from a woman aged 25-40 years in good health. The chain uses TRBV29-1 and TRBJ2-7, with 9 nucleotides matching TRBD2. Source material: blood. DNA for the CDR3: TGCAGCGTTGGAGGGGAAACCGGGACTAGCTACCACGAGCAGTACTTC. As protein: CSVGGETGTSYHEQYF.